These 16 T cell receptor beta chains originate from one sample sequenced in a study of regulatory T cells in long-lasting Graves disease. Time point given: newly diagnosed GD, antithyroid drugs for less than 3 months. Extracted PBMC RNA gave rise to the TCR library. Construction of TCR beta libraries relied on iRepertoire HTBI primers and on Arm-PCR targeting CDR3 regions. TCRdb processed the multiplex PCR reads anew with MiXCR; each CDR3 protein has one entry. The sample lists 400,000 to 500,000 distinct CDR3 sequences; 16% were seen once. The data also belong to a second study, concerning T cells in Graves' hyperthyroidism and ophthalmopathy.

The sample was peripheral blood mononuclear cells (PBMCs), taken at new diagnosis, from a patient treated with antithyroid drugs. The receptor source for this set is a woman between 25 and 40 years old with Graves disease.

This clonotype was counted at least ten times. The genes are TRBV13 and TRBJ1-6, with a tentative D call TRBD1 (5 bases). The germline CDR1 and CDR2 sequences are PRHDT and FYEKMQ (reference sequence). V gave up 5 bases and J gave up 9 bases, with 17 bases separating them. There are 15 residues in the CDR3. For the CDR3, the DNA is TGTGCCAGCAGCCCCCCGCAGGGAGGCGGTTCACCCCTCCACTTT. Protein: CASSPPQGGGSPLHF.

A few counts support this clonotype. The gene calls are TRBV19 and TRBJ2-3; D might be TRBD1 or TRBD2, each matching 5 bases. The CDR3 spans 16 residues. V was trimmed by 6 bases and J by 0 bases, leaving 16 bases between them. CDR1 is LNHDA and CDR2 is SQIVND in the germline V gene (reference sequence). The CDR3 reads CASRPPDGGSTDTQYF. CDR3 DNA sequence: TGTGCCAGTAGGCCGCCCGATGGGGGTAGCACAGATACGCAGTATTTT.

This clonotype was seen repeatedly, ten times or more. The genes are TRBV3-1 and TRBJ1-1; the D is unclear. The CDR3 extends over 12 amino acids. Deletions cut 4 bases from V and 5 bases from J, with 8 bases between. CDR1 LGHDT and CDR2 YNNKEL come from the germline V gene (reference sequence). The CDR3 protein is CASSPGQTEAFF. CDR3 nucleotides: TGTGCCAGCAGCCCGGGCCAGACTGAAGCTTTCTTT.

The chain links TRBV20-1 to TRBJ1-5; 8 nucleotides line up with TRBD1. CDR1 DFQATT and CDR2 SNEGSKA come from the germline V gene (reference sequence). This CDR3 is built from 17 residues. Trimming removed 1 base from V and 1 base from J; junction bases left unmatched: 9. The CDR3 DNA is TGCAGTGCTAGAGTCCCAGACAGGGGCCTCAGCAATCAGCCCCAGCATTTT. Translated, it gives CSARVPDRGLSNQPQHF.

V and J are TRBV4-3 and TRBJ1-4; TRBD1 aligns across 10 bases. This CDR3 has 16 amino acids. Looked up from germline, CDR1 is LGHNA and CDR2 is YSLEER. Trimming took 4 bases from V and 0 from J; bases not matched to a gene: 2. Here the CDR3 DNA reads TGCGCCAGCAGCCGGACAGGGGGAACAACTAATGAAAAACTGTTTTTT. Protein sequence: CASSRTGGTTNEKLFF.

This chain links TRBV20-1 with TRBJ2-7; 7 bases agree with TRBD2. This CDR3 is built from 14 residues. Germline CDR1 DFQATT, CDR2 SNEGSKA (reference sequence). V gave up 5 bases and J gave up 5 bases; unmatched junction bases: 12. The CDR3 reads CSARFRGSGNEQYF. CDR3 in DNA: TGCAGTGCTCGGTTCCGCGGGAGTGGGAACGAGCAGTACTTC.

This clonotype was observed many times. The V and J genes are TRBV29-1 and TRBJ2-3; no reliable D call. Trimming pared 5 bases from V and 4 bases from J, leaving 7 bases between. The CDR3 runs 11 residues. Germline V CDR1 and CDR2: SQVTM, ANQGSEA. CDR3 amino acids: CSVYVADTQYF. The CDR3, as DNA: TGCAGCGTTTATGTGGCAGATACGCAGTATTTT.

This clonotype was observed many times. The rearrangement joins TRBV20-1 to TRBJ1-5, with 10 bases identical to TRBD1. The V segment lost 6 bases and the J segment 0 bases; nucleotides outside the gene matches: 5. The germline V gene encodes CDR1 DFQATT and CDR2 SNEGSKA (reference sequence). CDR3 size: 15 residues. The CDR3 coding sequence is TGCAGTGCCTCGGGACAGGGGTATAGCAATCAGCCCCAGCATTTT. Translating gives CSASGQGYSNQPQHF.

This clonotype was detected ten times or more. V gene TRBV11-2 combines with J gene TRBJ1-5; the match to TRBD1 covers 7 bases. V was clipped by 3 bases and J by 4 bases; unmatched bases: 3. Per germline, CDR1 SGHAT and CDR2 FQNNGV. There are 14 residues in the CDR3. The CDR3 DNA sequence: TGTGCCAGCAGCTTTACAGGGGTGAATCAGCCCCAGCATTTT. This codes for CASSFTGVNQPQHF.

This clonotype showed up many times. This rearrangement joins TRBV28 to TRBJ2-3, with D uncertain. Trimming pared 7 bases from V and 8 bases from J, leaving 13 bases between. CDR3 length: 12 amino acids. Germline lookup yields CDR1 MDHEN and CDR2 SYDVKM. The CDR3 protein is CASTLGWGTQYF. The CDR3, as DNA: TGTGCCAGCACGCTTGGGTGGGGTACGCAGTATTTT.

This clonotype has only a few counts. This chain links TRBV6-1 with TRBJ2-1; maybe TRBD1 (5 bases). With 6 bases removed from V and 10 bases from J, the gap between germline ends came to 16 bases. CDR3 length: 13 amino acids. CDR1 and CDR2 (germline): MNHNS, SASEGT. As DNA, the CDR3 is TGTGCCAGCAGCTATCTCTTAGGGGAAGAGCAGTTCTTC. Translated: CASSYLLGEEQFF.

This clonotype was recorded a few times. V is TRBV7-2 and J is TRBJ2-1; D might be TRBD1 or TRBD2, each matching 5 bases. V was pared by 2 bases and J by 6 bases, with 17 bases between. Germline V gene data show CDR1 as SGHTA and CDR2 as FQGNSA. The CDR3 loop spans 16 amino acids. CDR3 region: CASSLTRDPPGNEQFF. In nucleotides, the CDR3 is TGTGCCAGCAGCTTAACCCGGGACCCACCTGGCAATGAGCAGTTCTTC.

This clonotype was seen only once. The rearrangement links TRBV27 to TRBJ2-1; TRBD2 agrees at 7 bases. The CDR3 runs 14 residues. Germline V gene data show CDR1 as MNHEY and CDR2 as SMNVEV (reference sequence). V lost 3 bases, J lost 8 bases, and 7 bases stayed unmatched. CDR3 sequence: CASSFLLAVDEQFF. The CDR3 nucleotides are TGTGCCAGCAGTTTCCTCCTAGCGGTGGATGAGCAGTTCTTC.

V is TRBV6-2 or TRBV6-3 and J is TRBJ1-3; possible D gene TRBD1, 6 bases. The germline V gene has CDR1 MNHEY and CDR2 SVGEGT. V was shortened by 7 bases and J by 3 bases, with 10 bases between the two germline ends. CDR3 length: 13 residues. CDR3 in DNA: TGTGCCAGCACCGGGACATTTGGAAACACCATATATTTT. The encoded protein is CASTGTFGNTIYF.

This clonotype appeared many times. The V gene is TRBV7-3, the J gene TRBJ2-3; 9 positions agree with TRBD2. CDR1 is SGHTA, CDR2 FQGTGA, per germline. There are 16 residues in the CDR3. J was trimmed by 3 bases and V by 5 bases; bases with no gene match: 9. In nucleotides, the CDR3 is TGTGCCAGCAGCGAAGGCGCGGGAGGGCCTACAGATACGCAGTATTTT. Its translation is CASSEGAGGPTDTQYF.

Here the CDR3 reads CSVEGGDSYNEQFF. In DNA form, the CDR3 reads TGCAGCGTTGAAGGGGGGGACAGCTACAATGAGCAGTTCTTC. The chain is built from TRBV29-1 and TRBJ2-1; D may be TRBD1 (7 bases). Between the trimmed V and J ends, which lost 1 base and 3 bases, there was a span of 10 bases. There are 14 residues in the CDR3. Germline-derived CDR1 and CDR2 are SQVTM and ANQGSEA.